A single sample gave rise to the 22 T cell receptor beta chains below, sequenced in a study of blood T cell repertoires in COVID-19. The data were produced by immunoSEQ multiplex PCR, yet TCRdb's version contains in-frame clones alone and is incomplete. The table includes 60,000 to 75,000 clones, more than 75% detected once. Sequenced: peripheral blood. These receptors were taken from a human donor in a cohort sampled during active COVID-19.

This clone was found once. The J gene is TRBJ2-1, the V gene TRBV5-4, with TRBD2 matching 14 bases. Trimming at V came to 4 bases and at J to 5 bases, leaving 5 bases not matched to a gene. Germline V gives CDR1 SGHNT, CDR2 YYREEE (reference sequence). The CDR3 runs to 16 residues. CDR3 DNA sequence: TGTGCCAGCAGCATTCCGGGACTAGCGGGAGACAATGAGCAGTTCTTC. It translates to CASSIPGLAGDNEQFF.

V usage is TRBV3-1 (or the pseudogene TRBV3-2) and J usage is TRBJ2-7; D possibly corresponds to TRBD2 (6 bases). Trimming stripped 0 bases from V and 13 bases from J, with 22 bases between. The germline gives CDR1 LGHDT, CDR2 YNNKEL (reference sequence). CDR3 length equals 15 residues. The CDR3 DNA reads TGTGCCAGCAGCCAAGAGGAGGGACTCTACGGATCGACTTACTTC. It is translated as CASSQEEGLYGSTYF.

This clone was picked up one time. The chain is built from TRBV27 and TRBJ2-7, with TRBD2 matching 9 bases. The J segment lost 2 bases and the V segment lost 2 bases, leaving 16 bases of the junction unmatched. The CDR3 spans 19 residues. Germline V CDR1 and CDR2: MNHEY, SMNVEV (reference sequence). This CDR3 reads CASSLKGIAGAPPPYEQYF. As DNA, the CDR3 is TGTGCCAGCAGTTTAAAAGGGATAGCGGGAGCCCCTCCTCCCTACGAGCAGTACTTC.

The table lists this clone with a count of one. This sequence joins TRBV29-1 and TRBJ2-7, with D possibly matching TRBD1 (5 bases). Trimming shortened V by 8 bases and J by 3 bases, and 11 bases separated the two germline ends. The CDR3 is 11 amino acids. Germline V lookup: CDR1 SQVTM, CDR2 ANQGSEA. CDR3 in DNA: TGCAGCTTCACACAGGTCTACGAGCAGTACTTC. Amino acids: CSFTQVYEQYF.

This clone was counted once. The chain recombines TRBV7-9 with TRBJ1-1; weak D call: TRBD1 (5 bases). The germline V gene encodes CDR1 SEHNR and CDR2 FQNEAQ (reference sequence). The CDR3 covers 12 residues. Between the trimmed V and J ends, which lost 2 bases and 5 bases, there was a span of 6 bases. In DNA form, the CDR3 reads TGTGCCAGCAGCTTACCAGGGACTGAAGCTTTCTTT. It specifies CASSLPGTEAFF.

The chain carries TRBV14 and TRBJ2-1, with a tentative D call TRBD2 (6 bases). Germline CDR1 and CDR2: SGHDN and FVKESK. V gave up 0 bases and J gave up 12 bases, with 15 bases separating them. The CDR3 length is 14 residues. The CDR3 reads CASSQDRASGRQFF. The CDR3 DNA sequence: TGTGCCAGCAGCCAAGATAGGGCCTCCGGGAGGCAGTTCTTC.

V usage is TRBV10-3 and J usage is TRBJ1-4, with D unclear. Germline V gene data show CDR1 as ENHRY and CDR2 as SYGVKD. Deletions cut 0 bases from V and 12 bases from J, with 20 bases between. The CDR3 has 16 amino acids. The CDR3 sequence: CAISESRAGQPGELFF. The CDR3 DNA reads TGTGCCATCAGTGAGTCGAGGGCAGGTCAACCGGGAGAACTGTTTTTT.

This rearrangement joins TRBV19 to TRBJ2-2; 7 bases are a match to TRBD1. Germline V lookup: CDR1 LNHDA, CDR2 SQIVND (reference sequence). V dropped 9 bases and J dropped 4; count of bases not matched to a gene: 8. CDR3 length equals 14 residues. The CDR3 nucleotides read TGTGCCAGCCGAACAGGGGCGGGCACCGGGGAGCTGTTTTTT. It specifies CASRTGAGTGELFF.

CDR3 loop: CASRIPPRGNTEAFF. The CDR3 bases are TGTGCCAGCAGGATACCGCCCCGGGGGAACACTGAAGCTTTCTTT. The V and J genes are TRBV21-1 and TRBJ1-1. TRBV21-1 is shown as a pseudogene. The CDR3 is 15 residues long.

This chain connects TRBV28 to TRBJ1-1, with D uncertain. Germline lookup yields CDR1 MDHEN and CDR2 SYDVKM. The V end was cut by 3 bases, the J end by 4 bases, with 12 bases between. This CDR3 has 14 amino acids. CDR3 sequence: CASSLEVSATEAFF. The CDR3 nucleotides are TGTGCCAGCAGTTTGGAGGTATCAGCCACTGAAGCTTTCTTT.

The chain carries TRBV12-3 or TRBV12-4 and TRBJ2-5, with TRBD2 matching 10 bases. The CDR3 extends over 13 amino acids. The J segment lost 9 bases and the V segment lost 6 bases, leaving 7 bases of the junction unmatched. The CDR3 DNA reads TGTGCCAGCAGCCAGCGGGAGGGGCTGCCCCAGTACTTC. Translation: CASSQREGLPQYF.

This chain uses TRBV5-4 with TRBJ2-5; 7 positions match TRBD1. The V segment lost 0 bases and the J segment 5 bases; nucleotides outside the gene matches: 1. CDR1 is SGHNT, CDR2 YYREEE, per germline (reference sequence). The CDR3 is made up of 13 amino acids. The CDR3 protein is CASSLDRGETQYF. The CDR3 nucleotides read TGTGCCAGCAGCTTGGACAGGGGCGAGACCCAGTACTTC. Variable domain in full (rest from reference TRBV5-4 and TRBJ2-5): ETGVTQSPTHLIKTRGQQVTLRCSSQSGHNTVSWYQQALGQGPQFIFQYYREEENGRGNFPPRFSGLQFPNYSSELNVNALELDDSALYLCASSLDRGETQYFGPGTRLLVL.

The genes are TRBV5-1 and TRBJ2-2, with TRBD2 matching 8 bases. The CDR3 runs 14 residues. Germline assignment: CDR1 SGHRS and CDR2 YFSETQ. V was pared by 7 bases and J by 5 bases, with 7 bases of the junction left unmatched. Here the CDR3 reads CASGSGRGTGELFF. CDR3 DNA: TGCGCCAGCGGAAGCGGGAGAGGTACCGGGGAGCTGTTTTTT.

The DNA of the CDR3 is TGTGCCATCCGACAGGGGGCCTACGAGCAGTACTTC. Translated, it gives CAIRQGAYEQYF. The chain is built from TRBV28 and TRBJ2-7; 9 positions agree with TRBD1. Germline CDR1 MDHEN, CDR2 SYDVKM. Germline trimming cut 10 bases from V and 2 bases from J; bases unmatched to any gene: 3. The CDR3 is 12 amino acids.

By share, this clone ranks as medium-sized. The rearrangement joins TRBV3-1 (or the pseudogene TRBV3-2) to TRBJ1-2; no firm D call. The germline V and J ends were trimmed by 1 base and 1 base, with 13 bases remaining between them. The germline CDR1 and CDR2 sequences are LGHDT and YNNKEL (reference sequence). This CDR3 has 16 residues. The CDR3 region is CASSQVSATFNYGYTF. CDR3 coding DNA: TGTGCCAGCAGCCAAGTTTCCGCCACTTTTAACTATGGCTACACCTTC.

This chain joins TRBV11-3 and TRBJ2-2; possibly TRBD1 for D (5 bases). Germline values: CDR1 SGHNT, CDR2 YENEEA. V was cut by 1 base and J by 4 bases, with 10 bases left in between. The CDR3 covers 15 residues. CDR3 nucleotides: TGTGCCAGCAGCTTAGGGCAGGGCCGCACCGGGGAGCTGTTTTTT. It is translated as CASSLGQGRTGELFF.

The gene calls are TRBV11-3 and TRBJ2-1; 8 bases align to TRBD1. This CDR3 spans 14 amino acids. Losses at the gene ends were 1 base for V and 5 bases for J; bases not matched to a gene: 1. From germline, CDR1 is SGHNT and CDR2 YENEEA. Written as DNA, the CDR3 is TGTGCCAGCAGCTTAGGGGACAGGAACAATGAGCAGTTCTTC. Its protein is CASSLGDRNNEQFF. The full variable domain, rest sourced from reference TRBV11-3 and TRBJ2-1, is EAGVVQSPRYKIIEKKQPVAFWCNPISGHNTLYWYLQNLGQGPELLIRYENEEAVDDSQLPKDRFSAERLKGVDSTLKIQPAELGDSAVYLCASSLGDRNNEQFFGPGTRLTVL.

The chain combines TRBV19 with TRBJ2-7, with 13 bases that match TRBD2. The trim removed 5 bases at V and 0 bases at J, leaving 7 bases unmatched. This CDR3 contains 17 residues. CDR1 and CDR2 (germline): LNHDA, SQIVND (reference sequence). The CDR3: CASSPKGLAGSSYEQYF. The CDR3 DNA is TGTGCCAGTAGTCCGAAGGGACTAGCGGGAAGCTCCTACGAGCAGTACTTC.

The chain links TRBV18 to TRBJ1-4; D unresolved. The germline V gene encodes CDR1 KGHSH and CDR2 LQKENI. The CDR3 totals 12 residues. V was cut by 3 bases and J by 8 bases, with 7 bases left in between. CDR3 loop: CASSPESEKLFF. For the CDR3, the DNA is TGTGCCAGCTCACCTGAGAGCGAAAAACTGTTTTTT. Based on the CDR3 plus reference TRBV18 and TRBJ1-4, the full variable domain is NAGVMQNPRHLVRRRGQEARLRCSPMKGHSHVYWYRQLPEEGLKFMVYLQKENIIDESGMPKERFSAEFPKEGPSILRIQQVVRGDSAAYFCASSPESEKLFFGSGTQLSVL.

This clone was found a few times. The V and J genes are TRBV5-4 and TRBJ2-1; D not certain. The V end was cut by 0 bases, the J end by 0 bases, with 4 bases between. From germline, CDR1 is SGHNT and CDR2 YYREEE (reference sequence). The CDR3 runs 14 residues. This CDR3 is CASSLDNSYNEQFF. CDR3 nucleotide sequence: TGTGCCAGCAGCTTGGACAACTCCTACAATGAGCAGTTCTTC.

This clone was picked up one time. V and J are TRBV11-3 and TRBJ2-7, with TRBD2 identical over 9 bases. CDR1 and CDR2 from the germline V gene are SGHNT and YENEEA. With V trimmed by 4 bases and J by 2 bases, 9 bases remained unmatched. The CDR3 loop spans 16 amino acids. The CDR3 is CASSSHSGSLAYEQYV. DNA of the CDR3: TGTGCCAGCAGCTCACATAGCGGGAGTCTAGCCTACGAGCAGTACGTC.

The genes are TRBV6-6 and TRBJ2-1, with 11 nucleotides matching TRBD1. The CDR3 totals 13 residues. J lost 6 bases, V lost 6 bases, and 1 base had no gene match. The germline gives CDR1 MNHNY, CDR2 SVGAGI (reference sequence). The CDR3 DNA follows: TGTGCCAGCAGGGGACAGGGGGTCAATGAGCAGTTCTTC. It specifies CASRGQGVNEQFF.